Following are 3 T cell receptor beta chains from one sample sequenced in a study of blood T cells in healthy people across ages. Then a second PCR, running roughly 7 to 11 cycles, was carried out with a sample-barcoded 5' primer and a J-beta primer mix. TCRdb re-derived calls from the 5' RACE reads in MiXCR, one entry per CDR3 protein. The data hold some 1.5 million distinct CDR3 sequences, with approximately 43% observed a single time. The specimen sequenced was blood. These receptors were obtained from a woman younger than 30 in good health.

The gene calls are TRBV20-1 and TRBJ2-1; D possibly corresponds to TRBD1 (6 bases). CDR1 DFQATT and CDR2 SNEGSKA come from the germline V gene (reference sequence). Deletions cut 5 bases from V and 2 bases from J, with 10 bases between. The CDR3 covers 13 residues. The CDR3 is CSAEGDTYNEQFF. CDR3 DNA: TGCAGTGCTGAGGGGGACACCTACAATGAGCAGTTCTTC.

The CDR3: CASSQERLTSSYNEQFF. In nucleotides, the CDR3 is TGCGCCAGCAGCCAAGAACGACTTACGAGCTCCTACAATGAGCAGTTCTTC. J is TRBJ2-1 and V is TRBV4-3; D not resolved. V dropped 0 bases and J dropped 0 bases, with 12 bases sitting between them. Germline CDR1 LGHNA, CDR2 YSLEER. The CDR3 totals 17 residues.

The chain carries TRBV27 and TRBJ1-1; TRBD1 is a possible D gene (5 bases). Germline V lookup: CDR1 MNHEY, CDR2 SMNVEV (reference sequence). This CDR3 contains 12 residues. Trimming removed 11 bases at V and 5 bases at J, with 15 bases between. CDR3 DNA sequence: TGTGCCGCGGGGAGGGGTCGAACTGAAGCTTTCTTT. Protein sequence: CAAGRGRTEAFF.